The 9 T cell receptor beta chains below all came from one sample that was sequenced in a study of T cell responses to AZD1222 COVID-19 vaccine. Clones were read by immunoSEQ multiplex PCR, and TCRdb kept only the in-frame ones, dropping some. The sample consists of about 150,000 clones, around nine tenths of them appearing once. Sequenced here: peripheral blood, sampled 28 days after the second AZD1222 dose. The receptors were sampled from an adult who received the AZD1222 COVID-19 vaccine.

Comments on this clone: At one end, the junction sequence differs from germline, possibly due to a read error. This chain connects TRBV27 to TRBJ1-4, with D possibly matching TRBD1 (6 bases). The CDR3 runs to 16 residues. Germline assignment: CDR1 MNHEY and CDR2 SMNVEV (reference sequence). As DNA, the CDR3 is TGCGCCAGCAGTCTTTCACAGGGTTTCAGTAATGAAAAACTGTTTTTT. Amino acid sequence: CASSLSQGFSNEKLFF.

V is TRBV6-5 and J is TRBJ2-7; the D call may be TRBD1 or TRBD2 (6 bases each). Germline CDR1 is MNHEY and CDR2 is SVGAGI. This CDR3 has 14 residues. With 6 bases removed from V and 4 bases from J, the gap between germline ends came to 16 bases. The CDR3 loop reads CASRASTGAYEQYF. CDR3 coding DNA: TGTGCCAGCAGAGCCTCCACGGGGGCGTACGAGCAGTACTTC.

The CDR3, as DNA: TGTGCCTGGAGTATATCGGGTTCTGAAGCTTTCTTT. It translates to CAWSISGSEAFF. The V and J genes are TRBV30 and TRBJ1-1; D is undetermined. This CDR3 is built from 12 residues. Germline V lookup: CDR1 GTSNPN, CDR2 SVGIG (reference sequence). V was pared by 2 bases and J by 6 bases, with 10 bases between.

V usage is TRBV5-4 and J usage is TRBJ2-1, with 8 bases aligning to TRBD1. The junction had 9 bases not matched to a gene; V was cut back by 3 bases and J by 7 bases. The V gene's germline CDR1 is SGHNT and CDR2 YYREEE (reference sequence). The CDR3 is made up of 15 amino acids. CDR3 region: CASSSGTGYVNEQFF. The CDR3 region has the DNA TGTGCCAGCAGCTCCGGGACAGGCTATGTAAATGAGCAGTTCTTC.

The chain carries TRBV4-1 and TRBJ2-2, with D perhaps TRBD1 (6 bases). V was pared by 2 bases and J by 1 base, with 14 bases between. This CDR3 is 17 amino acids long. Germline V gene lookup returns CDR1 MGHRA and CDR2 YSYEKL. CDR3 protein: CASSQQQGSLNTGELFF. The CDR3 nucleotides are TGCGCCAGCAGCCAACAACAGGGTAGTTTGAACACCGGGGAGCTGTTTTTT.

The chain employs TRBV7-8 and TRBJ1-1, with TRBD1 as a possible D gene (5 bases). V lost 2 bases and J 7 bases, leaving 17 bases between the germline ends. The germline V gene encodes CDR1 SGHVS and CDR2 FQNEAQ. CDR3 size: 15 residues. The CDR3 sequence is CASSLKGPLAFEAFF. The CDR3 nucleotides read TGTGCCAGCAGCTTAAAGGGACCGCTTGCCTTTGAAGCTTTCTTT.

The gene calls are TRBV5-1 and TRBJ2-1; D not resolved. The germline gives CDR1 SGHRS, CDR2 YFSETQ. The CDR3 runs to 14 residues. Trimming left V 0 bases short and J 4 bases short, with 8 bases between. The CDR3 here is CASSLEGPYNEQFF. In DNA, the CDR3 is TGCGCCAGCAGCTTGGAGGGCCCTTACAATGAGCAGTTCTTC.

The rearrangement links TRBV6-5 to TRBJ1-5; the D gene is possibly TRBD1 (6 bases). Germline loops: CDR1 MNHEY, CDR2 SVGAGI. CDR3 size: 13 residues. Trimming took off 8 bases at V and 4 bases at J, with 12 bases between the two ends. The CDR3 DNA reads as TGTGCCAGCCTTAAAGGGGGGAATCAGCCCCAGCATTTT. Its translation is CASLKGGNQPQHF.

This chain joins TRBV19 and TRBJ1-2; no reliable D call. The length of the CDR3 is 14 residues. CDR1 LNHDA and CDR2 SQIVND come from the germline V gene (reference sequence). Trimming stripped 3 bases from V and 3 bases from J, with 11 bases between. The CDR3 reads CASSIRPVDYGYTF. The CDR3 DNA reads TGTGCCAGTAGTATCCGGCCAGTGGACTATGGCTACACCTTC.